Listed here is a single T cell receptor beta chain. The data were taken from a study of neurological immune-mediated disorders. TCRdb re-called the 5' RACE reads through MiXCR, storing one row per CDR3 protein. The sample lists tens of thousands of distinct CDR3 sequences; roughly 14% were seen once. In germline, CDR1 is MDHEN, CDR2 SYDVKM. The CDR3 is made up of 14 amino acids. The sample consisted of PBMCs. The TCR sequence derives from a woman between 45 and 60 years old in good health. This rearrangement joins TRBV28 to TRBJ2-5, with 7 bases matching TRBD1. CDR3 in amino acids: CAAGGRVLTETQYF. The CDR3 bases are TGTGCAGCAGGGGGTAGAGTTCTTACAGAGACCCAGTACTTC.